Presented here are 6 T cell receptor beta chains from one specimen sequenced in a study of T cells in Graves' hyperthyroidism and ophthalmopathy. There were TCR beta CDR3 regions amplified from RNA transcripts. Initially, a first-round RT-PCR of the TCR CDR3 employed the HTBI primer set. Each CDR3 protein is one row after TCRdb ran MiXCR on the multiplex PCR reads. The table shows about 560,000 distinct CDR3 sequences, with 16% occurring only once. Specimen: blood. The receptors were gathered from a woman younger than 30 with Graves' hyperthyroidism.

V and J are TRBV20-1 and TRBJ2-2, with D maybe TRBD1 (5 bases). The germline gives CDR1 DFQATT, CDR2 SNEGSKA (reference sequence). This CDR3 has 14 amino acids. V was clipped by 1 base and J by 5 bases, with 11 bases between them. CDR3 in amino acids: CSARVGARTGELFF. CDR3 DNA sequence: TGCAGTGCTAGAGTTGGGGCGCGAACCGGGGAGCTGTTTTTT.

This clonotype was counted between two and nine times. A much larger clone is a single base away; this may be a read error. The rearrangement joins TRBV2 to TRBJ1-1, with D perhaps TRBD1 (6 bases). CDR1 and CDR2 (germline): SNHLY, FYNNEI. The CDR3 is made up of 15 amino acids. Trimming took 6 bases from V and 2 from J, leaving 16 bases between them. The CDR3 DNA follows: TGTGCCAGCAGGGGGGGGCAGGCACAAAACACTGAAGCTTTCTTT. Its protein product is CASRGGQAQNTEAFF.

J is TRBJ2-5 and V is TRBV12-3 or TRBV12-4, with D tentatively TRBD1 (6 bases). The V gene lost 6 bases and the J gene lost 7 bases, with 18 bases spanning the gap. This CDR3 is 14 amino acids long. Here the CDR3 DNA reads TGTGCCAGCAGCCCTCACCTCGACAGGAGGACCCAGTACTTC. This translates into CASSPHLDRRTQYF.

Note on this clonotype: The junction does not match germline at one end; this may be a read error. V is TRBV25-1 and J is TRBJ2-7; D uncertain. CDR3 length: 13 amino acids. Germline loops: CDR1 MGHDK, CDR2 SYGVNS. The CDR3 reads CASSESVLDEQHF. The CDR3 DNA is TGTGCCAGCAGTGAAAGTGTGCTGGACGAGCAGCACTTC.

Only a few counts were recorded for this clonotype. The chain carries TRBV12-3 or TRBV12-4 and TRBJ2-7; the match to TRBD2 covers 7 bases. The CDR3 totals 15 residues. V was pared by 2 bases and J by 3 bases, with 7 bases of the junction left unmatched. CDR3 bases: TGTGCCAGCAGTTTATACCGGGGGACTAACTACGAGCAGTACTTC. This sequence encodes CASSLYRGTNYEQYF.

Ten or more counts support this clonotype. The chain is built from TRBV28 and TRBJ1-5, with D unresolved. The CDR3 length is 13 residues. Per germline, CDR1 MDHEN and CDR2 SYDVKM. Deletions cut 5 bases from V and 1 base from J, with 6 bases between. CDR3 sequence (DNA): TGTGCCAGCAGTAGGGAGAGCAATCAGCCCCAGCATTTT. This gives the protein CASSRESNQPQHF.